A single sample gave rise to the 18 T cell receptor beta chains below, sequenced in a study of T cell changes during pregnancy in multiple sclerosis. The method was immunoSEQ multiplex PCR; TCRdb's version includes in-frame clones alone and lacks a portion of them. Of 35,000 to 45,000 clones listed, 70% to 90% are singletons. This sample comprised CD4+ T cells from peripheral blood mononuclear cells, obtained after pregnancy. All receptors derive from a female donor with multiple sclerosis, enrolled in a pregnancy study.

V is TRBV7-3 and J is TRBJ2-3; 7 bases are shared with TRBD2. Germline CDR1 and CDR2: SGHTA and FQGTGA. The CDR3 runs to 15 residues. V lost 1 base, J lost 1 base, and 2 bases stayed unmatched. The CDR3: CASSLIAGGTDTQYF. The CDR3 DNA reads as TGTGCCAGCAGCTTAATCGCGGGGGGCACAGATACGCAGTATTTT.

The chain has TRBV5-4 and TRBJ1-2, with TRBD1 identical over 7 bases. V trimming: 1 base; J trimming: 3 bases; junction bases outside the gene matches: 0. The V gene's germline CDR1 is SGHNT and CDR2 YYREEE (reference sequence). The CDR3 covers 13 residues. In DNA form, the CDR3 reads TGTGCCAGCAGCTTGCAGGGGGACTATGGCTACACCTTC. Amino acids: CASSLQGDYGYTF.

This chain's CDR3 is CASSLMAASNSPLHF. The CDR3 DNA follows: TGTGCCAGCAGCTTGATGGCGGCCTCTAATTCACCCCTCCACTTT. This sequence joins TRBV11-2 and TRBJ1-6; D not resolved. This CDR3 is built from 15 residues. V lost 3 bases to trimming and J lost 6 bases, with 12 bases between them. Germline V gene data show CDR1 as SGHAT and CDR2 as FQNNGV.

The chain has TRBV18 and TRBJ1-3; tentatively, D is TRBD1 (6 bases). CDR1 and CDR2 from the germline V gene are KGHSH and LQKENI. V was clipped by 5 bases and J by 0 bases, with 14 bases between them. The CDR3 covers 16 residues. In nucleotides, the CDR3 is TGTGCCAGCTCAACGCGATCAGGGGCCTCTGGAAACACCATATATTTT. Its protein is CASSTRSGASGNTIYF.

In its sample, this clone was seen once. The chain couples TRBV11-2 to TRBJ2-3; possible D gene TRBD2, 5 bases. Germline V lookup: CDR1 SGHAT, CDR2 FQNNGV. Trimming pared 3 bases from V and 1 base from J, leaving 14 bases between. This CDR3 comprises 16 residues. As DNA, the CDR3 is TGTGCCAGCAGCTTCCTATTGGCCGGGGGCACAGATACGCAGTATTTT. It codes for CASSFLLAGGTDTQYF. Full variable domain (outside the CDR3, taken from reference TRBV11-2 and TRBJ2-3): EAGVAQSPRYKIIEKRQSVAFWCNPISGHATLYWYQQILGQGPKLLIQFQNNGVVDDSQLPKDRFSAERLKGVDSTLKIQPAKLEDSAVYLCASSFLLAGGTDTQYFGPGTRLTVL.

V gene TRBV9 combines with J gene TRBJ2-3; a possible D gene is TRBD2 (6 bases). This CDR3 region has 18 residues. The germline V gene encodes CDR1 SGDLS and CDR2 YYNGEE. The V end was cut by 4 bases, the J end by 0 bases, with 21 bases between. The CDR3 protein is CASSPSILPGTSTDTQYF. The CDR3 DNA sequence: TGTGCCAGCAGCCCATCCATCCTCCCGGGGACTAGCACAGATACGCAGTATTTT. Complete variable domain (other parts from reference TRBV9 and TRBJ2-3): DSGVTQTPKHLITATGQRVTLRCSPRSGDLSVYWYQQSLDQGLQFLIQYYNGEERAKGNILERFSAQQFPDLHSELNLSSLELGDSALYFCASSPSILPGTSTDTQYFGPGTRLTVL.

The chain combines TRBV7-8 with TRBJ1-5; TRBD1 is a possible D gene (5 bases). The CDR3 contains 15 residues. Germline-derived CDR1 and CDR2 are SGHVS and FQNEAQ. Trimming removed 1 base at V and 7 bases at J, with 14 bases between. The CDR3 here is CASSLDAGWRQPQHF. CDR3 DNA sequence: TGTGCCAGCAGCTTAGATGCAGGGTGGCGACAGCCCCAGCATTTT. The whole variable domain, remainder taken from reference TRBV7-8 and TRBJ1-5, is GAGVSQSPRYKVAKRGQDVALRCDPISGHVSLFWYQQALGQGPEFLTYFQNEAQLDKSGLPSDRFFAERPEGSVSTLKIQRTQQEDSAVYLCASSLDAGWRQPQHFGDGTRLSIL.

The J gene is TRBJ1-6, the V gene TRBV18; 9 bases agree with TRBD1. Germline CDR1 KGHSH, CDR2 LQKENI. This CDR3 comprises 17 residues. The V gene end was trimmed by 2 bases and the J gene end by 9 bases; junction bases not matched to a gene: 11. For the CDR3, the DNA is TGTGCCAGCTCACCATCAATACCGGACAGGGGTAGTTCACCCCTCCACTTT. Residues: CASSPSIPDRGSSPLHF.

The chain joins TRBV19 to TRBJ1-2, with 8 bases matching TRBD1. The trim removed 3 bases at V and 2 bases at J, leaving 17 bases unmatched. Germline assignment: CDR1 LNHDA and CDR2 SQIVND (reference sequence). The CDR3 runs to 19 residues. This CDR3 reads CASSITQTSDRGGNYGYTF. In nucleotides, the CDR3 is TGTGCCAGTAGTATCACTCAAACCTCTGACAGGGGAGGGAACTATGGCTACACCTTC.

CDR3 nucleotide sequence: TGCGCCAGCAGCTTGGGGTCAGGGGAGATGGGGGAAGCTTTCTTT. Translated: CASSLGSGEMGEAFF. The rearrangement links TRBV5-1 to TRBJ1-1; perhaps TRBD1 as D (6 bases). The germline gives CDR1 SGHRS, CDR2 YFSETQ. The CDR3 has 15 amino acids. V gave up 0 bases and J gave up 8 bases, with 17 bases separating them.

The V gene is TRBV30, the J gene TRBJ1-2, with a possible D match to TRBD1 (6 bases). The germline V gene encodes CDR1 GTSNPN and CDR2 SVGIG (reference sequence). Trimming pared 0 bases from V and 13 bases from J, leaving 15 bases between. The CDR3 runs 12 residues. The CDR3 DNA reads TGTGCCTGGAGTGTCCTTGCGAGACAGGTCACCTTC. Its translation is CAWSVLARQVTF.

The chain recombines TRBV18 with TRBJ2-2; 12 positions agree with TRBD2. Germline trimming cut 3 bases from V and 3 bases from J; bases unmatched to any gene: 5. Germline CDR1 KGHSH, CDR2 LQKENI. This CDR3 is built from 17 residues. The chain's CDR3 is CASSPYGLAGYTGELFF. The CDR3 DNA reads TGTGCCAGCTCACCGTACGGACTAGCGGGGTACACCGGGGAGCTGTTTTTT.

J is TRBJ2-7 and V is TRBV6-5, with TRBD1 matching over 8 bases. Germline V gene data show CDR1 as MNHEY and CDR2 as SVGAGI. The CDR3 spans 14 residues. V lost 5 bases and J lost 4; bases outside the gene matches: 7. The CDR3 protein is CASSPSRGPYEQYF. In nucleotides, the CDR3 is TGTGCCAGCAGTCCTTCCAGGGGGCCATACGAGCAGTACTTC.

This chain joins TRBV7-9 and TRBJ2-7; D uncertain. V gave up 1 base and J gave up 1 base, with 8 bases separating them. The CDR3 covers 14 residues. Germline assignment: CDR1 SEHNR and CDR2 FQNEAQ (reference sequence). CDR3 sequence: CASSLVASSYEQYF. CDR3 coding DNA: TGTGCCAGCAGCTTAGTCGCGTCTTCCTACGAGCAGTACTTC.

The rearrangement uses TRBV7-6 and TRBJ1-5; TRBD1 matches at 9 bases. CDR3 size: 14 residues. Germline V lookup: CDR1 SGHVS, CDR2 FNYEAQ. With 6 bases clipped from V and 5 bases from J, the junction kept 5 bases outside the gene matches. This CDR3 is CASRRTGVDQPQHF. Here the CDR3 DNA reads TGTGCCAGCAGGAGGACAGGGGTGGATCAGCCCCAGCATTTT.

The CDR3 DNA sequence: TGTGCCAGCAGTCGTGCTATCGAGTACAATGAGCAGTTCTTC. Its protein is CASSRAIEYNEQFF. This chain links TRBV2 with TRBJ2-1; D is ambiguous. CDR3 length equals 14 residues. In germline, CDR1 is SNHLY, CDR2 FYNNEI. V lost 5 bases, J lost 4 bases, and 12 bases lay in between.

CDR3 in DNA: TGTGCCAGCAGCTTAGGAGGGAAGCCAGATACGCAGTATTTT. As protein: CASSLGGKPDTQYF. V gene TRBV5-4 combines with J gene TRBJ2-3; tentative D call: TRBD2 (6 bases). The CDR3 is 14 amino acids. Germline V lookup: CDR1 SGHNT, CDR2 YYREEE (reference sequence). Trimming took off 2 bases at V and 4 bases at J, with 11 bases between the two ends.

In its sample, this clone was seen a few times. The V and J genes are TRBV28 and TRBJ1-2, with D possibly being TRBD1 (5 bases). The length of the CDR3 is 11 residues. Trimming took off 7 bases at V and 6 bases at J, with 9 bases between the two ends. Per the germline V gene, CDR1 is MDHEN and CDR2 is SYDVKM. As DNA, the CDR3 is TGTGCCAGCAACGACAGAGATGGCTACACCTTC. This encodes CASNDRDGYTF.